Sequencing of this T cell receptor (beta chain) was carried out in a study of beta chain features in type 1 diabetes. Study-wide background: Examination of sorted cells across all samples involved over 85,000,000 cells.

Note on this clone: Its antigen is unknown.

The collection from each donor was one heparinised blood draw averaging approximately 110 mL. Reverse transcription of all isolated RNA meant that expressed TCRB transcripts were sequenced. Here immunoSEQ multiplex PCR was the method, and the copy in TCRdb shows in-frame clones only, minus some. The sample has 300,000 or so clones; approximately 13% are singletons. The CDR3 runs 18 residues. V lost 0 bases and J lost 9; bases outside the gene matches: 17. The germline CDR1 and CDR2 sequences are LGHNA and YNFKEQ. The study's findings and limits: In every one of the four CD4+ subsets, TCRB CDR3s were moderately but significantly shorter in Type 1 diabetes patients. PCR, the amplification step, might favor shorter templates, equally in patients and controls.

The rearrangement links TRBV4-2 to TRBJ1-5, with 7 bases lining up with TRBD1. This TCR derives from a woman aged 18-29 years with type 1 diabetes. What was sequenced was naive CD4+ T cells from blood. CDR3 amino acids: CASSQDGVDRAGSWPQHF. The CDR3 DNA follows: TGTGCCAGCAGCCAAGATGGTGTCGACAGGGCCGGCTCATGGCCCCAGCATTTT.